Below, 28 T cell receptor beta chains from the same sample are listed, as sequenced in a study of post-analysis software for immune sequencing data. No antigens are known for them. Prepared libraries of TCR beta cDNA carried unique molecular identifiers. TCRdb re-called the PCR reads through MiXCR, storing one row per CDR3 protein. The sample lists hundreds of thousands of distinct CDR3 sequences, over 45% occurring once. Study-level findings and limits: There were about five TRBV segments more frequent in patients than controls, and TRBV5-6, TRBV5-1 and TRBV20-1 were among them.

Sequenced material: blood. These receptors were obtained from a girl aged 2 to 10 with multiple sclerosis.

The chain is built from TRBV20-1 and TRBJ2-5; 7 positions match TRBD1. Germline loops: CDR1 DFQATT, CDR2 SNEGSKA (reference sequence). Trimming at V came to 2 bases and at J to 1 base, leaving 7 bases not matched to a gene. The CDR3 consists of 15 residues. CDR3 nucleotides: TGCAGTGCTAGATCCCCGACAGGGCTCCAAGAGACCCAGTACTTC. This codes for CSARSPTGLQETQYF.

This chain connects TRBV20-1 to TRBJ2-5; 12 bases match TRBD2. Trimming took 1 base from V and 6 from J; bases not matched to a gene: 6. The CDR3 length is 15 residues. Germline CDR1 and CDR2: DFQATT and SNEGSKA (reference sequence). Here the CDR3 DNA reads TGCAGTGCTAGAGGGGGGGGGACTAGCGGGCAGACCCAGTACTTC. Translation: CSARGGGTSGQTQYF.

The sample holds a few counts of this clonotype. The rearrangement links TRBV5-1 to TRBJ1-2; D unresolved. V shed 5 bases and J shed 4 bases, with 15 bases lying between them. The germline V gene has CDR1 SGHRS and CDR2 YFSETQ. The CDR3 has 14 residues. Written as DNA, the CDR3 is TGCGCCAGCAGTTTTAGTCCAGCCAGCTATGGCTACACCTTC. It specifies CASSFSPASYGYTF. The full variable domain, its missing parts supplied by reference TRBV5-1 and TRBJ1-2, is KAGVTQTPRYLIKTRGQQVTLSCSPISGHRSVSWYQQTPGQGLQFLFEYFSETQRNKGNFPGRFSGRQFSNSRSEMNVSTLELGDSALYLCASSFSPASYGYTFGSGTRLTVV.

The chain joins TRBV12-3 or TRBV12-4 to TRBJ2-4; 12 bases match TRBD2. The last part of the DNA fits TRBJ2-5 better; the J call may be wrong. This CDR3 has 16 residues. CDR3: CASSRTSGVVGETQYF. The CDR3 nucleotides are TGTGCCAGCAGTAGGACTAGCGGGGTGGTAGGGGAGACCCAGTACTTC.

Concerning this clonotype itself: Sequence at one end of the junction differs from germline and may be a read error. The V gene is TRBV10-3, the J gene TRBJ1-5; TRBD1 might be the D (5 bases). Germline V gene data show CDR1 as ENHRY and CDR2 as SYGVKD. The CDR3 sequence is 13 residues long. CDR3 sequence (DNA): TGTGCCATAAGTGCGGGGGAGGAGCAGCCCCAGCATTTT. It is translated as CAISAGEEQPQHF.

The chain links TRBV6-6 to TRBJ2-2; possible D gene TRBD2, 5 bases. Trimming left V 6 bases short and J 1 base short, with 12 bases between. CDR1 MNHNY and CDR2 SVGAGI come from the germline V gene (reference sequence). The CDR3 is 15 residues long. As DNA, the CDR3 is TGTGCCAGCAGGTTCCCAGGACTGAACACCGGGGAGCTGTTTTTT. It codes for CASRFPGLNTGELFF.

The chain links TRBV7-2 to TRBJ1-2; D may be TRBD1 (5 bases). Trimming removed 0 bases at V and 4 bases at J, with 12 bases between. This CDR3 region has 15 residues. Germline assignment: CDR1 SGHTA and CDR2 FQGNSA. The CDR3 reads CASSLAVGTSYGYTF. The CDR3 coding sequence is TGTGCCAGCAGCTTAGCGGTCGGGACGAGCTATGGCTACACCTTC.

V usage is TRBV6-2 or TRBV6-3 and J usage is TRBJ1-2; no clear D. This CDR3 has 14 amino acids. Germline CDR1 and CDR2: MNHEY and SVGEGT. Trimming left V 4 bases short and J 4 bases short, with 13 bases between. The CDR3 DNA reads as TGTGCCAGCAGTTCTTGGGAGGGTGCCTATGGCTACACCTTC. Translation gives CASSSWEGAYGYTF.

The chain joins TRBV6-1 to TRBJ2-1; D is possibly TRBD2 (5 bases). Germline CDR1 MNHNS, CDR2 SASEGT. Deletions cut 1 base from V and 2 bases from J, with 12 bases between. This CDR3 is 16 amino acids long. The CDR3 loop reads CASSEDVGGAYNEQFF. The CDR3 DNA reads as TGTGCCAGCAGTGAAGACGTCGGAGGCGCCTACAATGAGCAGTTCTTC.

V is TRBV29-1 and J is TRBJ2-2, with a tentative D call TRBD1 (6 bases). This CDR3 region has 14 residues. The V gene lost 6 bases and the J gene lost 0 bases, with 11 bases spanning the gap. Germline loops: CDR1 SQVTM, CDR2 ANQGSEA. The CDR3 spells CSVGTRTNTGELFF. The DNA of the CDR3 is TGCAGCGTAGGGACAAGAACGAACACCGGGGAGCTGTTTTTT.

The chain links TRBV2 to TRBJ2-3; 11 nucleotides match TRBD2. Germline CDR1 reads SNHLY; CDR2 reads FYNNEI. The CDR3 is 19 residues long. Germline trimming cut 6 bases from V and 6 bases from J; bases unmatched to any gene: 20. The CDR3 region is CASRRLLAGGPRRSDTQYF. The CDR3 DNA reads TGTGCCAGCAGAAGACTGTTAGCGGGAGGGCCTAGGCGATCGGATACGCAGTATTTT. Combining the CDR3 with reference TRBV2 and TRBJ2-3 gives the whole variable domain EPEVTQTPSHQVTQMGQEVILRCVPISNHLYFYWYRQILGQKVEFLVSFYNNEISEKSEIFDDQFSVERPDGSNFTLKIRSTKLEDSAMYFCASRRLLAGGPRRSDTQYFGPGTRLTVL.

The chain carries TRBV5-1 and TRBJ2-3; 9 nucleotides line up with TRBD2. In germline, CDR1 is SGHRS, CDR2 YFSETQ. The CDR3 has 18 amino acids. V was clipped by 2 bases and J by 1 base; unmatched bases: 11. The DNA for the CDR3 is TGCGCCAGCAGCTTTTCTTCTAGCGGGATGGTTGGCACAGATACGCAGTATTTT. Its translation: CASSFSSSGMVGTDTQYF.

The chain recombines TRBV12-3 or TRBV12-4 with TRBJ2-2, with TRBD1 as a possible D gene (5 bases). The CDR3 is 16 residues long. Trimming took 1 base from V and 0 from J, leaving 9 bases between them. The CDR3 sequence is CASSLGGNANTGELFF. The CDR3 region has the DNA TGTGCCAGCAGTTTAGGGGGCAACGCGAACACCGGGGAGCTGTTTTTT.

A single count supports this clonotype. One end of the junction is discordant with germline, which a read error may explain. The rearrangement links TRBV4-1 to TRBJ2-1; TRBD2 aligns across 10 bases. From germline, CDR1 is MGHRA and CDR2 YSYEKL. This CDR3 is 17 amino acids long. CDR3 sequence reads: CAGSQESGIAGGNEQFF. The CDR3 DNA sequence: TGCGCCGGCAGCCAAGAAAGTGGGATAGCGGGGGGCAATGAGCAGTTCTTC.

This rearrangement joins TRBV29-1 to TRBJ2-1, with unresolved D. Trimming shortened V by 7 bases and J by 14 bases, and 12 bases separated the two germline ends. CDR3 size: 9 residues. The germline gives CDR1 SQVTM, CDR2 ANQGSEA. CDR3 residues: CSDGSREFF. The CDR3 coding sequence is TGCAGCGACGGGTCAAGGGAGTTCTTC.

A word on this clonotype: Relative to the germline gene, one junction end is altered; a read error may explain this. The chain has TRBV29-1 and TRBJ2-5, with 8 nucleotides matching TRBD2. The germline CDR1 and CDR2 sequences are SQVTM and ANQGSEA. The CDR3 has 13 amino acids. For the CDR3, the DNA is TGCAGCGCCGCGGGAGGTCCCGGTGAGACCCAGTACTTT. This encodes CSAAGGPGETQYF.

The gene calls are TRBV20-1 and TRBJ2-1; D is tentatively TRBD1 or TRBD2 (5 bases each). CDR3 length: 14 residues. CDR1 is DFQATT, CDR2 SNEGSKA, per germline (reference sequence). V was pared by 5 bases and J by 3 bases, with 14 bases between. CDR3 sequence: CSARGEWDYNEQFF. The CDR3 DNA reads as TGCAGTGCTCGAGGGGAGTGGGACTACAATGAGCAGTTCTTC.

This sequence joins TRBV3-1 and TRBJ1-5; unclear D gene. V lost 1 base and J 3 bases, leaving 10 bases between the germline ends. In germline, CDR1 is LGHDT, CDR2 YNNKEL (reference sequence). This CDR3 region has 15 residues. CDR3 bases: TGTGCCAGCAGCCAAGGGTCAGCGAACAATCAGCCCCAGCATTTT. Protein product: CASSQGSANNQPQHF.

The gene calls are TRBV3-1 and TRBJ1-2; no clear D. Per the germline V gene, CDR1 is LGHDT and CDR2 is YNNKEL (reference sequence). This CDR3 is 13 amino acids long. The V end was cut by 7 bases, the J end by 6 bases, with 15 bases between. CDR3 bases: TGTGCCAGCACCCAGGCCGGAAGAAATGGCTACACCTTC. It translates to CASTQAGRNGYTF.

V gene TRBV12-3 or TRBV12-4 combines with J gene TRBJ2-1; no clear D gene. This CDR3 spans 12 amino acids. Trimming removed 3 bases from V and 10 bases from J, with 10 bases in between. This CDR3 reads CASSFRSSEQFF. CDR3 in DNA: TGTGCCAGCAGTTTTAGAAGCAGCGAGCAGTTCTTC.

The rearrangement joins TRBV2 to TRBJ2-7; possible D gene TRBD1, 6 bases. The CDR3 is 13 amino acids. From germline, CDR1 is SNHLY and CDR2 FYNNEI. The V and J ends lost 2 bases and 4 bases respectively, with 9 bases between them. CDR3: CASSEPTGYEQYF. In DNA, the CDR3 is TGTGCCAGCAGTGAACCCACAGGGTACGAGCAGTACTTC.

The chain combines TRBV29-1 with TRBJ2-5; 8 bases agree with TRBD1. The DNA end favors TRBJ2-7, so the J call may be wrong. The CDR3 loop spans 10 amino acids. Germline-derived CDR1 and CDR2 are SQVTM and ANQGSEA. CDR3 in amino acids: CSVQGAEQYF. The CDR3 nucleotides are TGCAGCGTTCAGGGGGCCGAGCAGTACTTC.

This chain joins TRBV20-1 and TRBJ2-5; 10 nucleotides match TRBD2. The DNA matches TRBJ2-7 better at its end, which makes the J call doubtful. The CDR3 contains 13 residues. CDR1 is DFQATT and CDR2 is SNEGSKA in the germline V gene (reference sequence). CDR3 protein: CSASTSGIYEQYF. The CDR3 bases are TGCAGTGCGTCTACTAGCGGGATCTACGAGCAGTACTTC.

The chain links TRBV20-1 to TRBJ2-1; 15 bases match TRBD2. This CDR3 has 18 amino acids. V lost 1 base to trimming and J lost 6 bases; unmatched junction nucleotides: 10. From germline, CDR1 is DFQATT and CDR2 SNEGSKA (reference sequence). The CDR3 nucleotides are TGCAGTGCTAGAGTGTCCGGGACTAGCGGGAGGCAGGGCAATGAGCAGTTCTTC. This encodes CSARVSGTSGRQGNEQFF.

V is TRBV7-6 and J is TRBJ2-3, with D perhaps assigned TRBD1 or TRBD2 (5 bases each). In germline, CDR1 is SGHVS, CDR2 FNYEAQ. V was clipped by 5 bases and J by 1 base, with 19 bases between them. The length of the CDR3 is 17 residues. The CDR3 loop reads CASSQEGLARRTDTQYF. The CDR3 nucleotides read TGTGCCAGCAGCCAAGAGGGGCTCGCCAGGCGCACAGATACGCAGTATTTT.

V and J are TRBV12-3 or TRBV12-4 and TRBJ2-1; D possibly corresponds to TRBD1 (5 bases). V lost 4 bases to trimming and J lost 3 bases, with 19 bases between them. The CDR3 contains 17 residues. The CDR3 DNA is TGTGCCAGCAGTTCCACCCTTAAGGGGCACGACTACAATGAGCAGTTCTTC. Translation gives CASSSTLKGHDYNEQFF.

CDR3 sequence (DNA): TGCAGCGTTCGGACGGGCGGTGGAAACACCATATATTTT. Translated, it gives CSVRTGGGNTIYF. This sequence joins TRBV29-1 and TRBJ1-3; D is uncertain. Germline V lookup: CDR1 SQVTM, CDR2 ANQGSEA. The length of the CDR3 is 13 residues. V was cut by 5 bases and J by 3 bases, with 11 bases left in between.

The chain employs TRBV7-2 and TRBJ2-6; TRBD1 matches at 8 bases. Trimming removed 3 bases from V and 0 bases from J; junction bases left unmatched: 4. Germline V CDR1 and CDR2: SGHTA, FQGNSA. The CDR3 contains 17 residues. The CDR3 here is CASSFAGGVSGANVLTF. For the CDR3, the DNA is TGTGCCAGCAGCTTCGCAGGGGGCGTCTCTGGGGCCAACGTCCTGACTTTC.